A single sample gave rise to the 20 T cell receptor beta chains below, sequenced in a study of blood T cell repertoires in COVID-19. Libraries were prepared by immunoSEQ multiplex PCR; TCRdb keeps only in-frame clonotypes and omits some of them. The sample has 250,000 or so clones; roughly 85% are singletons. The specimen sequenced was PBMCs or T cells enriched from blood (not recorded which). Receptors originate from a woman in her forties or fifties who had been exposed to COVID-19.

This clone was seen a handful of times. The V and J genes are TRBV11-2 and TRBJ2-7; D is unclear. Trimming cost V 5 bases and J 7 bases, with 21 bases left between them. Germline CDR1 reads SGHAT; CDR2 reads FQNNGV. CDR3 length: 15 residues. In DNA form, the CDR3 reads TGTGCCAGCAGCCCTCTCTTTGTGGCCGACTCAGAGCAGTACTTC. Translating gives CASSPLFVADSEQYF.

The J gene is TRBJ2-7, the V gene TRBV5-1; maybe TRBD2 (6 bases). Germline V lookup: CDR1 SGHRS, CDR2 YFSETQ. The CDR3 runs to 14 residues. V lost 1 base to trimming and J lost 7 bases, with 15 bases between them. DNA of the CDR3: TGCGCCAGCAGCTTGAGGGGTAGCGCGGGGGAGCAGTACTTC. Its protein product is CASSLRGSAGEQYF.

The chain recombines TRBV5-1 with TRBJ1-6, with 7 bases aligning to TRBD1. The CDR3 has 14 residues. Germline CDR1 SGHRS, CDR2 YFSETQ. J was trimmed by 5 bases and V by 5 bases; bases with no gene match: 4. CDR3 sequence (DNA): TGCGCCAGCAGTTGGGACAGCCATAATTCACCCCTCCACTTT. It is translated as CASSWDSHNSPLHF.

V gene TRBV20-1 combines with J gene TRBJ2-7, with D tentatively TRBD2 (5 bases). CDR1 and CDR2 (germline): DFQATT, SNEGSKA (reference sequence). This CDR3 comprises 11 residues. Trimming removed 7 bases at V and 0 bases at J, with 7 bases between. CDR3 in DNA: TGCAGTGGAGGGTTCTCCTACGAGCAGTACTTC. Translating it yields CSGGFSYEQYF.

Details on this clone: The sample has other DNA sequences that encode this CDR3 too. The chain has TRBV5-6 and TRBJ1-5, with D tentatively TRBD1 (5 bases). The CDR3 has 14 amino acids. The V and J ends lost 2 bases and 1 base respectively, with 7 bases between them. Germline CDR1 and CDR2: SGHDT and YYEEEE. The chain's CDR3 is CASSLGVSNQPQHF. The CDR3 DNA reads as TGTGCCAGCAGCTTAGGGGTGAGCAATCAGCCCCAGCATTTT.

The V call is TRBV11-2, the J call TRBJ2-7; a possible D gene is TRBD2 (6 bases). V was cut by 10 bases and J by 0 bases, with 13 bases left in between. This CDR3 has 13 residues. Germline CDR1 is SGHAT and CDR2 is FQNNGV. CDR3 in amino acids: CATVGGSSYEQYF. CDR3 nucleotides: TGTGCCACCGTGGGGGGAAGCTCCTACGAGCAGTACTTC.

The chain is built from TRBV3-1 (or the pseudogene TRBV3-2) and TRBJ1-4; perhaps TRBD1 as D (5 bases). The ends were cut back, 1 base at V and 7 bases at J, with 16 bases in the middle. The germline CDR1 and CDR2 sequences are LGHDT and YNNKEL (reference sequence). The CDR3 sequence is 16 residues long. CDR3: CASSQVDFQGGEKLFF. The CDR3 coding sequence is TGTGCCAGCAGCCAAGTTGATTTCCAGGGTGGTGAAAAACTGTTTTTT.

V gene TRBV28 combines with J gene TRBJ1-2; 7 bases map to TRBD1. Germline CDR1 MDHEN, CDR2 SYDVKM. The CDR3 has 19 residues. V was pared by 6 bases and J by 1 base, with 20 bases of the junction left unmatched. This CDR3 is CASRSLSSDRAFLNYGYTF. In nucleotides, the CDR3 is TGTGCCAGCAGATCCCTGTCCAGCGACAGGGCCTTCCTTAACTATGGCTACACCTTC.

The J gene is TRBJ2-2, the V gene TRBV19; D uncertain. Germline V gene sequence: CDR1 LNHDA, CDR2 SQIVND (reference sequence). Trimming shortened V by 3 bases and J by 1 base, and 6 bases separated the two germline ends. There are 14 residues in the CDR3. DNA for the CDR3: TGTGCCAGTAGTATCTCCAGGAACACCGGGGAGCTGTTTTTT. It encodes CASSISRNTGELFF.

The J gene is TRBJ2-2, the V gene TRBV15, with 8 bases fitting TRBD1. CDR3 length equals 17 residues. Germline CDR1 is LNHNV and CDR2 is YYDKDF (reference sequence). J was trimmed by 1 base and V by 1 base; bases with no gene match: 5. For the CDR3, the DNA is TGTGCCACCAGCAGAGGATCCGGACAGGGGAACACCGGGGAGCTGTTTTTT. Amino acids: CATSRGSGQGNTGELFF. The full variable domain, in which reference TRBV15 and TRBJ2-2 provide the parts outside the CDR3, is DAMVIQNPRYQVTQFGKPVTLSCSQTLNHNVMYWYQQKSSQAPKLLFHYYDKDFNNEADTPDNFQSRRPNTSFCFLDIRSPGLGDTAMYLCATSRGSGQGNTGELFFGEGSRLTVL.

V is TRBV29-1 and J is TRBJ2-2; D possibly corresponds to TRBD2 (5 bases). V lost 5 bases and J 7 bases, leaving 11 bases between the germline ends. This CDR3 is built from 12 residues. Germline CDR1 is SQVTM and CDR2 is ANQGSEA. The CDR3 reads CSVRRTVGELFF. The CDR3 DNA reads as TGCAGCGTTCGGAGGACCGTCGGGGAGCTGTTTTTT.

The rearrangement joins TRBV6-2 or TRBV6-3 to TRBJ2-1, with a weak D call TRBD1 (6 bases). Germline-derived CDR1 and CDR2 are MNHEY and SVGEGT. Deletions cut 6 bases from V and 8 bases from J, with 11 bases between. The CDR3 length is 12 residues. CDR3 loop: CASSLQGYEQFF. The DNA for the CDR3 is TGTGCCAGCAGCCTACAGGGCTATGAGCAGTTCTTC.

The chain recombines TRBV9 with TRBJ2-1; D is uncertain. The germline V gene has CDR1 SGDLS and CDR2 YYNGEE. This CDR3 has 14 residues. V was trimmed by 0 bases and J by 0 bases, leaving 4 bases between them. In DNA, the CDR3 is TGTGCCAGCAGCGTAGGGAGCTCCTACAATGAGCAGTTCTTC. Protein: CASSVGSSYNEQFF. Full variable domain (remainder filled in from reference TRBV9 and TRBJ2-1): DSGVTQTPKHLITATGQRVTLRCSPRSGDLSVYWYQQSLDQGLQFLIQYYNGEERAKGNILERFSAQQFPDLHSELNLSSLELGDSALYFCASSVGSSYNEQFFGPGTRLTVL.

The chain carries TRBV9 and TRBJ1-1, with 8 bases aligning to TRBD1. CDR3 length: 17 residues. CDR1 is SGDLS and CDR2 is YYNGEE in the germline V gene. The junction had 13 bases not matched to a gene; V was cut back by 3 bases and J by 3 bases. CDR3 coding DNA: TGTGCCAGCAGCGCCCCCGCGGGCAGGGGGCGAGACACTGAAGCTTTCTTT. Its translation is CASSAPAGRGRDTEAFF.

CDR3 nucleotide sequence: TGTGCCAGCAGCCCGCAGCGAAGAAGCTACACCTTC. Its translation is CASSPQRRSYTF. V is TRBV5-6 and J is TRBJ1-2; D is unclear. CDR3 length: 12 amino acids. V was shortened by 4 bases and J by 9 bases, with 13 bases between the two germline ends. Per germline, CDR1 SGHDT and CDR2 YYEEEE.

V gene TRBV7-9 combines with J gene TRBJ1-2; 8 nucleotides match TRBD1. Germline CDR1 and CDR2: SEHNR and FQNEAQ (reference sequence). The junction had 13 bases not matched to a gene; V was cut back by 3 bases and J by 4 bases. The CDR3 covers 17 residues. The CDR3 loop is CASSFSDQGQGPYGYTF. The CDR3 coding sequence is TGTGCCAGCAGCTTTAGCGATCAAGGACAGGGACCCTATGGCTACACCTTC.

Details on this clone: The junction and the germline gene differ at one end; a read error may be behind it. This chain connects TRBV15 to TRBJ1-2; 7 bases agree with TRBD1. Germline V gives CDR1 LNHNV, CDR2 YYDKDF (reference sequence). This CDR3 has 13 residues. Here the CDR3 DNA reads TGTACCACCTCGGGGACAGAAAACTATGGCTACACCTTC. It codes for CTTSGTENYGYTF. The entire variable domain, with the rest obtained from reference TRBV15 and TRBJ1-2, is as follows: DAMVIQNPRYQVTQFGKPVTLSCSQTLNHNVMYWYQQKSSQAPKLLFHYYDKDFNNEADTPDNFQSRRPNTSFCFLDIRSPGLGDTAMYLCTTSGTENYGYTFGSGTRLTVV.

The chain employs TRBV6-1 and TRBJ1-2, with 7 bases identical to TRBD1. J lost 4 bases, V lost 4 bases, and 12 bases had no gene match. The CDR3 contains 16 residues. CDR1 is MNHNS, CDR2 SASEGT, per germline. CDR3 residues: CASSVLPGQFSYGYTF. In DNA, the CDR3 is TGTGCCAGCAGTGTCCTACCGGGACAGTTTAGCTATGGCTACACCTTC.

Comment on this clone: Other DNA sequences from this sample encode an identical CDR3 as well. The chain has TRBV29-1 and TRBJ2-4; tentatively, D is TRBD2 (5 bases). The CDR3 extends over 14 amino acids. Germline loops: CDR1 SQVTM, CDR2 ANQGSEA. The V and J ends lost 4 bases and 0 bases respectively, with 10 bases between them. In DNA, the CDR3 is TGCAGCGTTGTTGAGGGAAAAGCCAAAAACATTCAGTACTTC. Translation: CSVVEGKAKNIQYF.

J is TRBJ2-1 and V is TRBV27, with 8 bases aligning to TRBD1. The CDR3 consists of 16 residues. Germline CDR1 and CDR2: MNHEY and SMNVEV (reference sequence). Germline trimming cut 4 bases from V and 10 bases from J; bases unmatched to any gene: 15. The CDR3 is CASSSPTGQGGFEQFF. The CDR3 DNA reads TGTGCCAGCAGTTCCCCGACCGGACAGGGTGGATTCGAGCAGTTCTTC.